Presented here are 20 T cell receptor beta chains from one specimen sequenced in a study of T cells after posttransplantation cyclophosphamide. The data were produced by immunoSEQ multiplex PCR, yet TCRdb's version contains in-frame clones alone and is incomplete. The sample records approximately 9,800 clones, over 95% being singletons. The material sequenced was naive CD8+ T cells sorted from PBMCs. The receptors were gathered from a man over 45 in good health, CMV-negative, and a related stem cell transplant donor.

The CDR3 region is CASSIAYGEAFF. The DNA of the CDR3 is TGTGCCAGCAGTATCGCCTACGGGGAAGCTTTCTTT. This chain uses TRBV11-1 with TRBJ1-1; no firm D call. CDR3 length equals 12 residues. The germline V gene has CDR1 SGHAT and CDR2 FQDESV (reference sequence). The V end lost 6 bases, the J end lost 8 bases, and 13 bases lay between the germline ends.

Worth noting for this clone: Compared with germline, one end of the junction differs, possibly owing to a read error. Other DNA sequences in the same sample also yield this CDR3. V and J are TRBV2 and TRBJ2-7; 7 positions match TRBD2. From germline, CDR1 is SNHLY and CDR2 FYNNEI. There are 19 residues in the CDR3. The CDR3 spells CASSGSQEIAGSTRYEQYF. Written as DNA, the CDR3 is TGTGCCAGCAGTGGAAGTCAAGAGATAGCGGGCTCGACCCGCTACGAGCAGTACTTT.

The chain carries TRBV4-1 and TRBJ1-1; perhaps TRBD1 as D (5 bases). V shed 1 base and J shed 1 base, with 13 bases lying between them. From germline, CDR1 is MGHRA and CDR2 YSYEKL. This CDR3 contains 16 residues. CDR3 in DNA: TGCGCCAGCAGCCAAGTTTCTTCCAGGGAGAACACTGAAGCTTTCTTT. Protein product: CASSQVSSRENTEAFF.

This chain links TRBV9 with TRBJ2-2; possible D gene TRBD2, 5 bases. The ends were cut back, 2 bases at V and 7 bases at J, with 6 bases in the middle. CDR1 is SGDLS and CDR2 is YYNGEE in the germline V gene. This CDR3 comprises 12 residues. The DNA of the CDR3 is TGTGCCAGCAGCGTCGGAGGCGGGGAGCTGTTTTTT. Its protein is CASSVGGGELFF.

The chain uses TRBV27 and TRBJ2-7; no definite D call. This CDR3 is 13 amino acids long. CDR1 and CDR2 from the germline V gene are MNHEY and SMNVEV (reference sequence). Trimming removed 3 bases at V and 1 base at J, with 7 bases between. CDR3 sequence reads: CASSFGRSYEQYF. CDR3 nucleotide sequence: TGTGCCAGCAGTTTCGGCAGGTCCTACGAGCAGTACTTC.

V usage is TRBV5-1 and J usage is TRBJ2-7; 10 bases are a match to TRBD2. V trimming: 1 base; J trimming: 2 bases; junction bases outside the gene matches: 0. The CDR3 contains 14 residues. Germline V gives CDR1 SGHRS, CDR2 YFSETQ. This CDR3 reads CASSLTSGAYEQYF. The CDR3 coding sequence is TGCGCCAGCAGCTTGACTAGCGGGGCCTACGAGCAGTACTTC.

This chain uses TRBV4-3 with TRBJ2-7, with a weak D call TRBD1 (6 bases). Germline values: CDR1 LGHNA, CDR2 YSLEER. The length of the CDR3 is 15 residues. The V gene lost 0 bases and the J gene lost 2 bases, with 11 bases spanning the gap. CDR3 nucleotides: TGCGCCAGCAGCCAAGAGGGCAGGGGTCCCTACGAGCAGTACTTC. Encoded protein: CASSQEGRGPYEQYF.

The V gene is TRBV5-5, the J gene TRBJ2-5; possibly TRBD1 for D (6 bases). The DNA end lines up better with TRBJ2-7; the J call may be wrong. CDR3 length equals 14 residues. Germline CDR1 reads SGHKS; CDR2 reads YYEKEE (reference sequence). For the CDR3, the DNA is TGTGCCAGCAGCTTGGCAGGGGACCCCTACGAGCAGTACTTC. Its translation: CASSLAGDPYEQYF.

This clone came up once. CDR3 in amino acids: CASSWTFTRSYEQYF. CDR3 nucleotide sequence: TGTGCCAGCAGCTGGACTTTTACACGATCCTACGAGCAGTACTTC. V and J are TRBV5-5 and TRBJ2-7; a weak D match, TRBD2 (5 bases). The CDR3 length is 15 residues. The V gene's germline CDR1 is SGHKS and CDR2 YYEKEE (reference sequence). V was trimmed by 3 bases and J by 1 base, leaving 14 bases between them.

This clone was seen a single time. Other DNA sequences of this sample code for an identical CDR3. V and J are TRBV30 and TRBJ1-6; the D gene is possibly TRBD1 (5 bases). The CDR3 contains 14 residues. CDR1 is GTSNPN, CDR2 SVGIG, per germline (reference sequence). V lost 0 bases and J 4 bases, leaving 7 bases between the germline ends. The CDR3 loop is CAWSVGVYNSPLHF. The CDR3 DNA is TGTGCCTGGAGTGTAGGGGTGTATAATTCACCCCTCCACTTT.

The chain has TRBV4-1 and TRBJ2-2, with D unresolved. This CDR3 is built from 16 residues. V was clipped by 1 base and J by 0 bases, with 9 bases between them. CDR1 is MGHRA and CDR2 is YSYEKL in the germline V gene. CDR3 in amino acids: CASSQGGTANTGELFF. CDR3 bases: TGCGCCAGCAGCCAAGGTGGTACAGCGAACACCGGGGAGCTGTTTTTT.

V is TRBV11-2 and J is TRBJ2-7; TRBD2 is a possible D gene (5 bases). Trimming cost V 3 bases and J 7 bases, with 19 bases left between them. The CDR3 length is 15 residues. Germline V gene data show CDR1 as SGHAT and CDR2 as FQNNGV. This CDR3 reads CASSLGSGPAYEQYF. CDR3 nucleotides: TGTGCCAGCAGCTTGGGGAGCGGCCCCGCTTATGAGCAGTACTTC.

The rearrangement uses TRBV10-2 and TRBJ2-1, with 13 bases lining up with TRBD2. The CDR3 is made up of 14 amino acids. The germline gives CDR1 WSHSY, CDR2 SAAADI. Trimming removed 5 bases from V and 7 bases from J; junction bases left unmatched: 2. CDR3 loop: CASSTSGGGNEQFF. The CDR3 region has the DNA TGCGCCAGCAGTACTAGCGGGGGGGGTAATGAGCAGTTCTTC.

The V gene is TRBV7-8, the J gene TRBJ1-1, with D possibly TRBD1 on 6 matching bases. CDR3 length equals 15 residues. Germline V CDR1 and CDR2: SGHVS, FQNEAQ. The V and J ends lost 3 bases and 0 bases respectively, with 11 bases between them. As DNA, the CDR3 is TGTGCCAGCAGCTTTACAGGGCGGGTGAACACTGAAGCTTTCTTT. The encoded protein is CASSFTGRVNTEAFF.

The V gene is TRBV27, the J gene TRBJ2-7; a possible D gene is TRBD2 (7 bases). Between the trimmed V and J ends, which lost 3 bases and 3 bases, there was a span of 12 bases. Germline V gene sequence: CDR1 MNHEY, CDR2 SMNVEV (reference sequence). The CDR3 extends over 14 amino acids. CDR3 bases: TGTGCCAGCAGTTTCGGGGGGCCCCTCTACGAGCAGTACTTC. It codes for CASSFGGPLYEQYF.

This chain joins TRBV4-1 and TRBJ1-1; weak D call: TRBD1 (6 bases). V was clipped by 1 base and J by 6 bases, with 15 bases between them. Germline V lookup: CDR1 MGHRA, CDR2 YSYEKL. CDR3 length: 15 residues. Here the CDR3 reads CASSQAYRGAPEAFF. CDR3 in DNA: TGCGCCAGCAGCCAAGCGTACCGGGGGGCCCCTGAAGCTTTCTTT.

The gene calls are TRBV23-1 and TRBJ1-1; a possible D gene is TRBD1 (6 bases). TRBV23-1 is given ORF status, its function remaining uncertain. The CDR3 extends over 22 amino acids. V was trimmed by 4 bases and J by 4 bases, leaving 37 bases between them. The CDR3 is CASSRSTGKSERGEWRRTEAFF. In DNA form, the CDR3 reads TGCGCCAGCAGTCGTTCAACAGGGAAGAGCGAGAGGGGTGAGTGGAGGCGCACTGAAGCTTTCTTT.

The V call is TRBV10-3, the J call TRBJ2-7, with D maybe TRBD1 (5 bases). Looked up from germline, CDR1 is ENHRY and CDR2 is SYGVKD. The CDR3 contains 14 residues. Trimming took 0 bases from V and 3 from J, leaving 9 bases between them. This CDR3 reads CAISESGALYEQYF. The CDR3 region has the DNA TGTGCCATCAGTGAGTCTGGGGCCCTCTACGAGCAGTACTTC.

This chain connects TRBV7-2 to TRBJ1-2; tentative D call: TRBD1 (6 bases). Trimming removed 6 bases from V and 5 bases from J, with 31 bases in between. Germline V CDR1 and CDR2: SGHTA, FQGNSA. This CDR3 has 19 amino acids. The CDR3 DNA follows: TGTGCCAGCAGGGGGATATTCGGCAACAGGGAGCTCCGGGGTTATGGCTACACCTTC. Protein product: CASRGIFGNRELRGYGYTF. Drawing the rest from reference TRBV7-2 and TRBJ1-2, the complete variable domain is GAGVSQSPSNKVTEKGKDVELRCDPISGHTALYWYRQSLGQGLEFLIYFQGNSAPDKSGLPSDRFSAERTGGSVSTLTIQRTQQEDSAVYLCASRGIFGNRELRGYGYTFGSGTRLTVV.

This sequence joins TRBV19 and TRBJ1-2; D is undetermined. This CDR3 is built from 15 residues. Germline V gene lookup returns CDR1 LNHDA and CDR2 SQIVND (reference sequence). V shed 3 bases and J shed 5 bases, with 16 bases lying between them. CDR3 residues: CASSIGSGGGYGYTF. Here the CDR3 DNA reads TGTGCCAGTAGTATTGGGTCTGGAGGAGGGTATGGCTACACCTTC. Variable domain in full (rest from reference TRBV19 and TRBJ1-2): DGGITQSPKYLFRKEGQNVTLSCEQNLNHDAMYWYRQDPGQGLRLIYYSQIVNDFQKGDIAEGYSVSREKKESFPLTVTSAQKNPTAFYLCASSIGSGGGYGYTFGSGTRLTVV.